The clone carrying this T cell receptor (beta chain) occurred many times. The data were obtained in a study of T-cell reconstitution after alpha-beta-depleted transplantation in children. Researchers prepared the TCRbeta library using unique molecular identifiers, the study reports. TCRdb processed the PCR reads anew with MiXCR; each CDR3 protein has one entry. The data show roughly 250,000 distinct CDR3 sequences, under 9.5% seen once. V was trimmed by 4 bases and J by 6 bases, leaving 11 bases between them. This CDR3 has 13 amino acids. Germline V lookup: CDR1 MDHEN, CDR2 SYDVKM. This clonotype originated in a male patient younger than 18 who had a stem cell transplant for acute lymphoblastic leukemia, so the T cells may come from the graft donor. This chain uses TRBV28 with TRBJ2-3; D not resolved. Specimen: PBMCs, mostly from graft donor cells, collected 180 days after TCRalphabeta/CD19-depleted stem cell transplant. The CDR3 is CASSWQPDDTQYF. Here the CDR3 DNA reads TGTGCCAGCAGTTGGCAGCCGGACGATACGCAGTATTTT.